The 28 T cell receptor beta chains given below trace back to one sample, sequenced in a study of T cell responses to AZD1222 COVID-19 vaccine. Generated by immunoSEQ multiplex PCR, the TCRdb table keeps only in-frame clones and is missing some. This table has some 150,000 clones, over 90% appearing once. This specimen consisted of peripheral blood, obtained on day 0 of AZD1222 vaccination. The receptors were sampled from an adult in good health.

The V call is TRBV7-3, the J call TRBJ1-1; D is unclear. Germline V gives CDR1 SGHTA, CDR2 FQGTGA. Trimming removed 1 base from V and 5 bases from J, with 11 bases in between. The CDR3 length is 14 residues. This CDR3 reads CASSLKVVRTEAFF. The CDR3 nucleotides are TGTGCCAGCAGCTTAAAGGTGGTGAGGACTGAAGCTTTCTTT.

The chain is built from TRBV11-2 and TRBJ2-1; 9 bases are a match to TRBD2. Per the germline V gene, CDR1 is SGHAT and CDR2 is FQNNGV. Trimming cost V 4 bases and J 0 bases; bases outside gene matches: 4. CDR3 length: 16 amino acids. CDR3 DNA sequence: TGTGCCAGCAGCTACGGTAGCGGGAGCTCCTACAATGAGCAGTTCTTC. This gives the protein CASSYGSGSSYNEQFF.

V and J are TRBV10-3 and TRBJ2-1; 11 bases are a match to TRBD1. After removal of 4 bases from V and 14 bases from J, the junction contained 1 base not matched to a gene. CDR1 is ENHRY and CDR2 is SYGVKD in the germline V gene. This CDR3 comprises 11 residues. This CDR3 reads CAISGGQGEFF. The CDR3 DNA is TGTGCCATCAGTGGGGGACAGGGGGAGTTCTTC.

For the CDR3, the DNA is TGTGCCAGTAGTAAACGGACAGGGGAGGATCAGCCCCAGCATTTT. It is translated as CASSKRTGEDQPQHF. This rearrangement joins TRBV19 to TRBJ1-5, with 9 bases that match TRBD1. In germline, CDR1 is LNHDA, CDR2 SQIVND (reference sequence). The CDR3 consists of 15 residues. J was trimmed by 5 bases and V by 4 bases; bases with no gene match: 6.

The chain combines TRBV19 with TRBJ2-7; D may correspond to TRBD1 or TRBD2 (5 bases each). Per germline, CDR1 LNHDA and CDR2 SQIVND (reference sequence). V lost 3 bases, J lost 0 bases, and 12 bases lay in between. The CDR3 contains 15 residues. CDR3 protein: CASSMTRDRSYEQYF. DNA for the CDR3: TGTGCCAGTAGTATGACACGGGACCGCTCCTACGAGCAGTACTTC.

This clone was seen just once. The chain uses TRBV5-1 and TRBJ2-5, with 8 nucleotides matching TRBD2. Germline V gene data show CDR1 as SGHRS and CDR2 as YFSETQ. Trimming cost V 3 bases and J 2 bases; bases outside gene matches: 6. This CDR3 spans 15 amino acids. CDR3 DNA: TGCGCCAGCAGCTATGCGGGAGGATGGCAAGAGACCCAGTACTTC. Amino acids: CASSYAGGWQETQYF. The variable domain in full, with the rest retrieved from reference TRBV5-1 and TRBJ2-5, is KAGVTQTPRYLIKTRGQQVTLSCSPISGHRSVSWYQQTPGQGLQFLFEYFSETQRNKGNFPGRFSGRQFSNSRSEMNVSTLELGDSALYLCASSYAGGWQETQYFGPGTRLLVL.

The chain couples TRBV19 to TRBJ2-1; D not resolved. Germline V gene lookup returns CDR1 LNHDA and CDR2 SQIVND (reference sequence). CDR3 length equals 12 residues. Trimming cost V 3 bases and J 6 bases, with 6 bases left between them. In DNA, the CDR3 is TGTGCCAGTAGTATGGCCGGCAATGAGCAGTTCTTC. It encodes CASSMAGNEQFF. The complete variable domain, with remaining parts taken from reference TRBV19 and TRBJ2-1, reads DGGITQSPKYLFRKEGQNVTLSCEQNLNHDAMYWYRQDPGQGLRLIYYSQIVNDFQKGDIAEGYSVSREKKESFPLTVTSAQKNPTAFYLCASSMAGNEQFFGPGTRLTVL.

The genes are TRBV5-1 and TRBJ2-1, with a tentative D call TRBD1 (5 bases). Germline assignment: CDR1 SGHRS and CDR2 YFSETQ. This CDR3 spans 15 amino acids. V lost 0 bases and J 3 bases, leaving 10 bases between the germline ends. The CDR3 DNA sequence: TGCGCCAGCAGCTTGGTCGTGACAGACTACAATGAGCAGTTCTTC. Protein sequence: CASSLVVTDYNEQFF.

The chain joins TRBV29-1 to TRBJ2-2; 8 nucleotides align to TRBD2. With 7 bases clipped from V and 5 bases from J, the junction kept 6 bases outside the gene matches. From germline, CDR1 is SQVTM and CDR2 ANQGSEA. The CDR3 covers 13 residues. The CDR3 DNA reads as TGCAGCGGTGGGACTAGTACTACCGGGGAGCTGTTTTTT. Translating gives CSGGTSTTGELFF.

The chain carries TRBV2 and TRBJ1-1; D is ambiguous. From germline, CDR1 is SNHLY and CDR2 FYNNEI. CDR3 length: 15 residues. V lost 7 bases, J lost 0 bases, and 15 bases lay in between. The CDR3 DNA follows: TGTGCCAGCATCCTCGACCTGAGGGTGAACACTGAAGCTTTCTTT. As protein: CASILDLRVNTEAFF.

The CDR3 nucleotides read TGCGCCAGCAGCAAGGACACCGGGAATGAGCAGTTCTTC. This translates into CASSKDTGNEQFF. J is TRBJ2-1 and V is TRBV5-1; D may be TRBD1 (5 bases). V lost 4 bases and J 7 bases, leaving 12 bases between the germline ends. CDR3 length equals 13 residues. Germline V gene lookup returns CDR1 SGHRS and CDR2 YFSETQ.

The chain is built from TRBV5-1 and TRBJ2-3; 13 nucleotides line up with TRBD2. CDR3 length equals 15 residues. Looked up from germline, CDR1 is SGHRS and CDR2 is YFSETQ. J lost 6 bases, V lost 4 bases, and 5 bases had no gene match. CDR3 loop: CASSRTSGSSDTQYF. CDR3 coding DNA: TGCGCCAGCAGCCGGACTAGCGGGAGTTCCGATACGCAGTATTTT.

This chain connects TRBV6-5 to TRBJ1-4, with D maybe TRBD1 (5 bases). The CDR3 is 14 amino acids. V lost 6 bases, J lost 7 bases, and 15 bases lay in between. From germline, CDR1 is MNHEY and CDR2 SVGAGI. CDR3 DNA sequence: TGTGCCAGCAGCTCCGACGGGGCGGGTGAAAAACTGTTTTTT. Its translation is CASSSDGAGEKLFF.

The V gene is TRBV7-2, the J gene TRBJ1-2; TRBD1 is a possible D gene (6 bases). The CDR3 covers 13 residues. Germline lookup yields CDR1 SGHTA and CDR2 FQGNSA. The V gene lost 5 bases and the J gene lost 3 bases, with 10 bases spanning the gap. CDR3 sequence: CASSAQGDYGYTF. CDR3 DNA: TGTGCCAGCAGCGCACAGGGTGACTATGGCTACACCTTC.

The chain links TRBV19 to TRBJ2-1; D is perhaps TRBD1 (6 bases). V was clipped by 1 base and J by 1 base, with 8 bases between them. The germline V gene encodes CDR1 LNHDA and CDR2 SQIVND (reference sequence). The CDR3 consists of 15 residues. The CDR3 reads CASSIGRGSYNEQFF. DNA for the CDR3: TGTGCCAGTAGTATAGGCAGGGGATCCTACAATGAGCAGTTCTTC.

The chain has TRBV7-2 and TRBJ1-5; perhaps TRBD1 as D (6 bases). The CDR3 covers 14 residues. The V gene lost 3 bases and the J gene lost 6 bases, with 12 bases spanning the gap. Germline V gene data show CDR1 as SGHTA and CDR2 as FQGNSA. The CDR3 region is CASSFQGLGQPQHF. The CDR3 DNA sequence: TGTGCCAGCAGCTTCCAGGGGCTCGGTCAGCCCCAGCATTTT.

CDR3 amino acids: CASSVGAETYEQYF. DNA of the CDR3: TGTGCCAGCAGCGTAGGGGCTGAGACCTACGAGCAGTACTTC. The chain joins TRBV9 to TRBJ2-7, with D unresolved. The CDR3 contains 14 residues. Germline lookup yields CDR1 SGDLS and CDR2 YYNGEE. Trimming removed 0 bases at V and 2 bases at J, with 9 bases between.

The gene calls are TRBV5-5 and TRBJ2-3, with 9 bases that match TRBD2. This CDR3 region has 14 residues. J was trimmed by 5 bases and V by 3 bases; bases with no gene match: 4. Germline CDR1 and CDR2: SGHKS and YYEKEE (reference sequence). The CDR3 protein is CASSWGLAEDTQYF. The CDR3 DNA follows: TGTGCCAGCAGCTGGGGACTAGCCGAAGATACGCAGTATTTT.

V usage is TRBV5-1 and J usage is TRBJ2-7; 9 positions match TRBD1. This CDR3 has 15 amino acids. Germline loops: CDR1 SGHRS, CDR2 YFSETQ. Losses at the gene ends were 4 bases for V and 1 base for J; bases not matched to a gene: 6. CDR3 nucleotide sequence: TGCGCCAGCAGCCCCGGGACAGGGCCTTCCTACGAGCAGTACTTC. Its translation: CASSPGTGPSYEQYF.

The chain uses TRBV20-1 and TRBJ2-5; TRBD2 agrees at 13 bases. CDR3 size: 14 residues. V trimming: 5 bases; J trimming: 5 bases; junction bases outside the gene matches: 5. Germline loops: CDR1 DFQATT, CDR2 SNEGSKA (reference sequence). CDR3 amino acids: CSAGGLAGDETQYF. CDR3 nucleotides: TGCAGTGCTGGTGGACTAGCGGGAGATGAGACCCAGTACTTC.

The V call is TRBV5-1, the J call TRBJ2-5; 10 bases line up with TRBD2. Trimming at V came to 5 bases and at J to 5 bases, leaving 9 bases not matched to a gene. The CDR3 has 15 amino acids. Germline CDR1 SGHRS, CDR2 YFSETQ. In DNA, the CDR3 is TGCGCCAGCAGAGTGCCTAGCGGGAGATGGGAGACCCAGTACTTC. It codes for CASRVPSGRWETQYF.

The chain is built from TRBV10-3 and TRBJ2-7, with D hard to call. The length of the CDR3 is 13 residues. Germline V lookup: CDR1 ENHRY, CDR2 SYGVKD. V was trimmed by 2 bases and J by 3 bases, leaving 8 bases between them. CDR3 region: CAISEGLNYEQYF. The CDR3 DNA reads as TGTGCCATCAGTGAGGGCTTGAACTACGAGCAGTACTTC.

This chain joins TRBV5-1 and TRBJ2-7; TRBD1 is a possible D gene (5 bases). V was cut by 2 bases and J by 8 bases, with 14 bases left in between. Germline V CDR1 and CDR2: SGHRS, YFSETQ. The CDR3 runs to 13 residues. The CDR3 region is CASSLGSGLKQYF. The CDR3 nucleotides are TGCGCCAGCAGCTTAGGATCAGGGTTAAAGCAGTACTTC.

CDR3 sequence reads: CASSLLGQYGYTF. DNA for the CDR3: TGCGCCAGCAGCTTGTTGGGACAGTATGGCTACACCTTC. The chain uses TRBV5-1 and TRBJ1-2, with 7 bases identical to TRBD1. V gave up 1 base and J gave up 5 bases; unmatched junction bases: 2. This CDR3 comprises 13 residues. Per germline, CDR1 SGHRS and CDR2 YFSETQ.

Points on this clone: Germline and junction disagree at one end, which may indicate a read error. The V and J genes are TRBV7-7 and TRBJ2-1, with 10 bases that match TRBD2. Germline V lookup: CDR1 SSHAT, CDR2 FNYEAQ (reference sequence). This CDR3 region has 15 residues. CDR3 DNA: TGTGCTAGCAGTCCCCTAGCGGGAGACTACAATGAGCAGTTCTTC. Encoded protein: CASSPLAGDYNEQFF.

The chain links TRBV28 to TRBJ2-7; D is possibly TRBD1 or TRBD2 (5 bases each). The ends were cut back, 4 bases at V and 2 bases at J, with 9 bases in the middle. Germline CDR1 reads MDHEN; CDR2 reads SYDVKM. This CDR3 contains 13 residues. CDR3 residues: CASSSPGPYEQYF. The CDR3 nucleotides read TGTGCCAGCAGTTCCCCGGGACCCTACGAGCAGTACTTC.

V and J are TRBV24-1 and TRBJ2-3; 9 nucleotides align to TRBD1. The germline V gene encodes CDR1 KGHDR and CDR2 SFDVKD. The CDR3 covers 16 residues. Trimming cost V 1 base and J 6 bases; bases outside gene matches: 7. CDR3 DNA sequence: TGTGCCACCAGTGATTTTACAGGGGGCAGGTCGGATACGCAGTATTTT. Protein: CATSDFTGGRSDTQYF.

The gene calls are TRBV9 and TRBJ1-3; D is undetermined. V dropped 4 bases and J dropped 0 bases, with 8 bases sitting between them. This CDR3 spans 14 amino acids. CDR1 SGDLS and CDR2 YYNGEE come from the germline V gene. This CDR3 is CASSPTSSGNTIYF. CDR3 nucleotides: TGTGCCAGCAGCCCCACCTCCTCTGGAAACACCATATATTTT.